This T cell receptor (beta chain) was observed in a study of blood T cells in healthy people across ages. Details on this clonotype: Its antigen is unidentified.

The V and J ends lost 6 bases and 3 bases respectively, with 12 bases between them. CDR1 and CDR2 (germline): MNHEY, SVGAGI. The CDR3 runs to 13 residues. Findings and limits, study-wide: Estimated diversity across one million T cells was deemed an underestimate. A roughly linear fall in TCR beta diversity per million T cells was seen with increasing age.

For the second PCR, which ran for 7 to 11 cycles, a sample-barcoded 5' primer and a J-beta primer mix were used. TCRdb called the 5' RACE reads again in MiXCR, with one record for every CDR3 protein. The repertoire consists of about 640,000 distinct CDR3 sequences, with around three fifths occurring once and the leading ten covering 30% to 40%. V is TRBV6-5 and J is TRBJ2-7; D remains unclear. What was sequenced was blood. This receptor was taken from a man in his fifties or sixties in good health. The CDR3 region is CASSEGPDYEQYF. The CDR3 nucleotides read TGTGCCAGCAGCGAAGGACCCGACTACGAGCAGTACTTC.